This TCR beta chain appears in the sequencing data of a study of cytomegalovirus exposure and HLA in healthy donors. The assay was immunoSEQ multiplex PCR, and TCRdb's table has in-frame clones only and misses some. The table includes approximately 46,000 clones, around nine tenths detected once. This clonotype was sampled from a man younger than 35 in good health and CMV-seronegative. The specimen was PBMCs.

CDR3 DNA: TGTGCCAGCAGTGATTCCGCCGGGGGAAACAATGAGCAGTTCTTC. As protein: CASSDSAGGNNEQFF. This rearrangement joins TRBV6-4 to TRBJ2-1, with D possibly being TRBD2 (6 bases). This CDR3 is 15 amino acids long. Trimming stripped 3 bases from V and 5 bases from J, with 14 bases between. Germline V CDR1 and CDR2: MRHNA, SNTAGT.